This TCR beta chain was profiled in a study of radiotherapy plus CTLA-4 blockade in lung cancer (dated by TCRdb to 2016 to 2018). Notes on the research overall: Objective responses were observed in more than 15% of enrolled patients, and disease control was achieved in approximately 32%.

From the cysteine through the phenylalanine, the CDR3 covers 14 amino acids. Of all the DNA, just the CDR3 is kept, 42 bases in frame from base 1. Sequences SGHAT (CDR1) and FQNNGV (CDR2) are obtained from the germline V gene. Trimming at the junction amounts to 4 bases on V and 2 bases on J, and the germline ends lie 12 bases apart. As regards this clone: It has no known antigen specificity. Base qualities are not at hand, and no much larger clone is one base apart.

Results and caveats for the whole study, not just this receptor: After treatment with radiotherapy and ipilimumab, TCR clones that originated in tumors expanded in peripheral blood. Early dynamic changes in blood T cell clones, together with increased serum interferon-beta after radiation, were reported as the strongest predictors of response.

Focal radiation therapy combined with CTLA-4 blockade (ipilimumab) was tested in patients with chemo-refractory metastatic non-small-cell lung cancer. Library creation used the immunoSEQ multiplex PCR assay. TCRdb took over this immuneACCESS table, retaining in-frame rearrangements with V and J assigned. Such tables are incomplete; in checked studies, under half of the missing clones stem from an unresolved V gene, and the remainder is unexplained. The table for this sample lists over 75,000 clones; about 80% of them were counted only once. 0.75% to 0.85% of the sample is in the top ten clones. This clonotype was sampled from a human donor with non-small cell lung cancer who had stable disease on radiotherapy plus ipilimumab. Recombination connected TRBV11-2 to TRBJ2-7; TRBD2 is a possible D gene, resting on 5 matching bases. Material: peripheral blood, obtained from a patient treated with radiotherapy plus ipilimumab. Read as DNA, the sequence is TGTGCCAGCAGCTCTTTAACGGGGACCTACGAGCAGTACTTC. Translated, this gives CASSSLTGTYEQYF.